The source of this T cell receptor beta chain is a study of control samples from healthy donors and cancer patients. This CDR3 has 15 residues. V was pared by 3 bases and J by 4 bases, with 1 base of the junction left unmatched. The V gene's germline CDR1 is SGHVS and CDR2 FNYEAQ. Sequencing was performed with immunoSEQ multiplex PCR; in TCRdb, only in-frame clones are kept and a portion is missing. The top ten clones hold about 1.4% of a sample with about 180,000 clones, approximately 94% of them seen once. The sequencing sample was made of blood. This rearrangement joins TRBV7-6 to TRBJ2-1; 12 bases fit TRBD2. This receptor was identified in a woman younger than 30 in good health. The CDR3 DNA reads as TGTGCCAGCAGCTTGACTAGCGGGGGTTACAATGAGCAGTTCTTC. It translates to CASSLTSGGYNEQFF.